These 14 T cell receptor beta chains came from one sample sequenced in a study of cytomegalovirus exposure and HLA in healthy donors. Method: immunoSEQ multiplex PCR; TCRdb's copy keeps in-frame clones and lacks some. The sample has 130,000 to 150,000 clones, around 89% seen once. Sample: PBMCs. These TCRs come from a woman aged 30 to 39 in good health and CMV-seropositive.

This chain joins TRBV14 and TRBJ1-4; D gene uncertain. Germline V gene data show CDR1 as SGHDN and CDR2 as FVKESK. The CDR3 extends over 15 amino acids. Trimming took off 1 base at V and 8 bases at J, with 14 bases between the two ends. This CDR3 is CASSQGSGVREKLFF. The CDR3 nucleotides read TGTGCCAGCAGCCAAGGTAGCGGGGTTCGAGAAAAACTGTTTTTT.

This chain joins TRBV25-1 and TRBJ2-5; TRBD1 matches at 7 bases. Germline CDR1 reads MGHDK; CDR2 reads SYGVNS. This CDR3 region has 14 residues. The trim removed 7 bases at V and 5 bases at J, leaving 10 bases unmatched. CDR3 region: CASTGTQGSETQYF. For the CDR3, the DNA is TGTGCCAGCACAGGAACACAGGGGTCGGAGACCCAGTACTTC. Complete variable domain (other parts from reference TRBV25-1 and TRBJ2-5): EADIYQTPRYLVIGTGKKITLECSQTMGHDKMYWYQQDPGMELHLIHYSYGVNSTEKGDLSSESTVSRIRTEHFPLTLESARPSHTSQYLCASTGTQGSETQYFGPGTRLLVL.

The rearrangement joins TRBV2 to TRBJ2-7; D ambiguous. The V end lost 1 base, the J end lost 0 bases, and 7 bases lay between the germline ends. The CDR3 covers 14 residues. Germline CDR1 SNHLY, CDR2 FYNNEI. Written as DNA, the CDR3 is TGTGCCAGCAGTGAAGAAGTTAGCTCCTACGAGCAGTACTTC. Translating it yields CASSEEVSSYEQYF.

V gene TRBV4-1 combines with J gene TRBJ1-1; tentative D call: TRBD1 (6 bases). V was trimmed by 1 base and J by 4 bases, leaving 16 bases between them. The CDR3 has 16 amino acids. Germline CDR1 MGHRA, CDR2 YSYEKL. Here the CDR3 DNA reads TGCGCCAGCAGCCAAGCTACGACAGGCCGAGTCACTGAAGCTTTCTTT. As protein: CASSQATTGRVTEAFF.

The J gene is TRBJ2-1, the V gene TRBV5-1, with D perhaps matching TRBD1 (7 bases). The CDR3 has 16 amino acids. Trimming removed 0 bases at V and 8 bases at J, with 18 bases between. Germline-derived CDR1 and CDR2 are SGHRS and YFSETQ. In DNA, the CDR3 is TGCGCCAGCAGCTTGGAGGGACAGAGGGGGAGGTATGAGCAGTTCTTC. This encodes CASSLEGQRGRYEQFF.

The chain employs TRBV2 and TRBJ2-3; TRBD1 agrees at 8 bases. Trimming at V came to 7 bases and at J to 1 base, leaving 4 bases not matched to a gene. CDR3 length equals 14 residues. Per germline, CDR1 SNHLY and CDR2 FYNNEI. The CDR3 DNA sequence: TGTGCCAGCAAGAAGGACAGGGGCACAGATACGCAGTATTTT. This encodes CASKKDRGTDTQYF.

The chain carries TRBV6-5 and TRBJ2-3, with a possible D match to TRBD1 (6 bases). CDR3 size: 15 residues. The germline CDR1 and CDR2 sequences are MNHEY and SVGAGI. With 0 bases removed from V and 4 bases from J, the gap between germline ends came to 11 bases. The CDR3 is CASSYSGQGPDTQYF. In DNA, the CDR3 is TGTGCCAGCAGTTACTCGGGGCAGGGGCCAGATACGCAGTATTTT.

The rearrangement joins TRBV5-1 to TRBJ2-2; TRBD1 aligns across 9 bases. V shed 0 bases, J shed 8 bases, and the junction held 8 bases outside the gene matches. The CDR3 is 16 amino acids. In germline, CDR1 is SGHRS, CDR2 YFSETQ. CDR3 DNA sequence: TGCGCCAGCAGCTTGGGCCCACAGGGGGCAGCGGGGGAGCTGTTTTTT. The encoded protein is CASSLGPQGAAGELFF.

In DNA form, the CDR3 reads TGTGCCAGCAGTCGCCCAAGCGAGACCCAGTACTTC. Translation: CASSRPSETQYF. The J gene is TRBJ2-5, the V gene TRBV6-1; D gene ambiguous. This CDR3 is built from 12 residues. The germline V and J ends were trimmed by 5 bases and 5 bases, with 9 bases remaining between them. Germline V gives CDR1 MNHNS, CDR2 SASEGT.

This clone was seen only once. The rearrangement uses TRBV6-5 and TRBJ1-5; no reliable D call. This CDR3 is 14 amino acids long. Trimming pared 5 bases from V and 3 bases from J, leaving 11 bases between. The germline V gene has CDR1 MNHEY and CDR2 SVGAGI. CDR3 nucleotides: TGTGCCAGCAGTATAAGCCTTAACAATCAGCCCCAGCATTTT. Its translation is CASSISLNNQPQHF.

This sequence joins TRBV5-1 and TRBJ2-3; 9 nucleotides line up with TRBD1. CDR3 length equals 16 residues. V was clipped by 0 bases and J by 0 bases; unmatched bases: 2. Germline values: CDR1 SGHRS, CDR2 YFSETQ. The CDR3 nucleotides are TGCGCCAGCAGCTTGGGGGACAGGGTGAGCACAGATACGCAGTATTTT. Amino acids: CASSLGDRVSTDTQYF.

V usage is TRBV7-2 and J usage is TRBJ2-7; the match to TRBD1 covers 7 bases. J lost 3 bases, V lost 2 bases, and 7 bases had no gene match. CDR1 is SGHTA and CDR2 is FQGNSA in the germline V gene. The length of the CDR3 is 15 residues. The chain's CDR3 is CASSLTGPGGYEQYF. CDR3 DNA: TGTGCCAGCAGCTTAACGGGACCAGGGGGCTACGAGCAGTACTTC.

This chain joins TRBV5-4 and TRBJ2-1; TRBD2 aligns across 7 bases. V trimming: 0 bases; J trimming: 8 bases; junction bases outside the gene matches: 8. There are 15 residues in the CDR3. CDR1 is SGHNT, CDR2 YYREEE, per germline (reference sequence). This CDR3 reads CASSLVGGGRDEQFF. The DNA of the CDR3 is TGTGCCAGCAGCTTGGTTGGGGGGGGAAGGGATGAGCAGTTCTTC.

V is TRBV27 and J is TRBJ1-2, with unresolved D. Germline CDR1 reads MNHEY; CDR2 reads SMNVEV (reference sequence). V lost 5 bases and J 1 base, leaving 23 bases between the germline ends. The CDR3 contains 18 residues. The CDR3 loop is CASSTLVGGRDLNYGYTF. The CDR3 DNA follows: TGTGCCAGCAGTACCCTGGTAGGAGGAAGAGACCTTAACTATGGCTACACCTTC.